This T cell receptor (beta chain) was sequenced during a study of blood T cell repertoires in COVID-19. Turning to the study itself: COVID-19 samples collected from the United States, Italy and Spain covered acute and convalescent phases. T cells, B-cell-depleted T cells, or PBMCs supplied cDNA or gDNA.

In the authors' methods: Amplifying reference gene primers gave estimates of nucleated cell counts. Sequenced by immunoSEQ multiplex PCR; TCRdb stores in-frame clones only, minus some. V, J and clone size derive from that table, while D and trimming were established from the DNA sequence. Of over 75,000 clones detected, around 81% appear once; the ten largest clones hold approximately 8.7%. Sequenced input: peripheral blood. This sequence originates from a man aged 45 to 65 who had recovered from COVID-19.

The DNA for the CDR3 is TGTGCCAGCAGACCGACGTGGGGGCACACCGGGGAGCTGTTTTTT. This codes for CASRPTWGHTGELFF. The chain carries TRBV6-5 and TRBJ2-2; TRBD1 might be the D (6 bases). Germline CDR1 reads MNHEY; CDR2 reads SVGAGI. The ends were cut back, 6 bases at V and 3 bases at J, with 14 bases in the middle. The CDR3 totals 15 residues.